A selection of T cell receptor beta chains follows, all from one sample in a study of beta chain features in type 1 diabetes. The assay was immunoSEQ multiplex PCR, and TCRdb's table has in-frame clones only and misses some. The table records around 400,000 clones, roughly 15% of them present only once. The source material was naive CD4+ T cells from blood. The receptors come from a woman aged 18 to 35 in good health. Both conserved end residues are part of each CDR3. Each record gives: V gene, D gene, J gene, clone size, CDR3 protein, CDR3 DNA. D genes are given only for firm matches. Size is omitted from some rows. Given values are once, few, many or a class for expanded clones.

>TRBV7-2|TRBD2|TRBJ2-7|few
CASSQGTSGIRSYEQYF
TGTGCCAGCAGCCAAGGGACTAGCGGGATCCGCTCCTACGAGCAGTACTTC
>TRBV27|TRBD1|TRBJ2-3|.
CASSLTQGASTDTQYF
TGTGCCAGCAGTTTAACACAGGGGGCTAGCACAGATACGCAGTATTTT
>TRBV25-1|.|TRBJ1-4|few
CASSEWGGTEEKLFF
TGTGCCAGCAGTGAATGGGGGGGGACGGAGGAAAAACTGTTTTTT
>TRBV28|TRBD2|TRBJ2-1|few
CASTLQRLAGLYNEQFF
TGTGCCAGCACTCTGCAGCGCCTAGCGGGCCTATACAATGAGCAGTTCTTC
>TRBV5-1|TRBD2|TRBJ2-7|.
CASSVQREPHEQYF
TGCGCCAGCAGCGTTCAGCGGGAGCCCCACGAGCAGTACTTC
>TRBV7-2|TRBD1|TRBJ2-5|.
CASIPDRGAETQYF
TGTGCCAGCATCCCGGACAGGGGGGCTGAGACCCAGTACTTC
>TRBV28|.|TRBJ1-1|.
CASSLSPGMNTEAFF
TGTGCCAGCAGTTTGAGCCCGGGGATGAACACTGAAGCTTTCTTT
>TRBV10-3|.|TRBJ2-1|few
CAIRGVTGHNEQFF
TGTGCCATCAGAGGTGTTACAGGGCACAATGAGCAGTTCTTC
>TRBV9|TRBD1|TRBJ1-1|.
CASNQGALNTEAFF
TGTGCCAGCAACCAGGGGGCCCTGAACACTGAAGCTTTCTTT
>TRBV15|TRBD1|TRBJ2-1|.
CATSRRTGDMDEQFF
TGTGCCACCAGCAGAAGGACAGGGGACATGGATGAGCAGTTCTTC
>TRBV7-2|.|TRBJ2-3|few
CASSLVPQGDTQYF
TGTGCCAGCAGCTTAGTGCCCCAGGGAGATACGCAGTATTTT
>TRBV28|.|TRBJ1-1|.
CASTFSGGTEAFF
TGTGCCAGCACTTTCTCCGGAGGGACTGAAGCTTTCTTT
>TRBV28|.|TRBJ2-4|few
CASRLLGLAKNIQYF
TGTGCCAGCAGATTACTAGGCCTAGCCAAAAACATTCAGTACTTC
>TRBV29-1|.|TRBJ2-5|few
CSFRGAETQYF
TGCAGCTTCCGGGGGGCAGAGACCCAGTACTTC
>TRBV30|.|TRBJ2-5|few
CAWSVHGVAGTQYF
TGTGCCTGGAGTGTACACGGAGTTGCGGGGACCCAGTACTTC
>TRBV23-1|.|TRBJ2-7|few
CASSQSDSLRTYEQYF
TGCGCCAGCAGTCAATCCGACAGCCTTAGGACCTACGAGCAGTACTTC
>TRBV5-1|TRBD2|TRBJ2-5|.
CASSYSGGASQETQYF
TGCGCCAGCAGTTACAGCGGGGGTGCATCTCAAGAGACCCAGTACTTC
>TRBV4-1|.|TRBJ2-1|.
CASSLMGREQFF
TGCGCCAGCAGCCTTATGGGGCGAGAGCAGTTCTTC
>TRBV29-1|TRBD2|TRBJ2-7|.
CSVRLAGSYEQYF
TGCAGCGTAAGACTAGCGGGTTCCTACGAGCAGTACTTC
>TRBV28|.|TRBJ1-2|few
CASGSRLTGYTF
TGTGCCAGCGGCTCGAGGTTAACTGGCTACACCTTC
>TRBV30|TRBD1|TRBJ1-1|.
CAWSTRGPSEAFF
TGTGCCTGGAGTACCAGGGGGCCTTCTGAAGCTTTCTTT
>TRBV7-9|.|TRBJ2-5|.
CATSFLARYPGSSRETQYF
TGTGCCACCTCCTTCCTAGCGAGATACCCCGGTAGTAGCCGGGAGACCCAGTACTTC
>TRBV11-2|TRBD1|TRBJ2-5|.
CASSFGQGETQYF
TGTGCCAGCAGCTTCGGACAGGGAGAGACCCAGTACTTC
>TRBV5-6|.|TRBJ2-7|.
CASSGADRSYEQYF
TGTGCCAGCAGCGGGGCAGACCGATCCTACGAGCAGTACTTC
>TRBV29-1|TRBD1|TRBJ2-1|few
CSGDRAYNEQFF
TGCAGCGGGGACAGGGCCTACAATGAGCAGTTCTTC
>TRBV7-2|.|TRBJ2-5|few
CASSLAWTETFETQYF
TGTGCCAGCAGCTTAGCGTGGACAGAGACTTTTGAGACCCAGTACTTC
>TRBV5-1|.|TRBJ1-1|.
CASSWSLNTEAFF
TGCGCCAGCAGCTGGAGTTTGAACACTGAAGCTTTCTTT
>TRBV29-1|.|TRBJ1-1|.
CSVSTVEAFF
TGCAGCGTCTCGACAGTTGAAGCTTTCTTT
>TRBV7-2|.|TRBJ2-7|few
CASSPRVGQRSYEQYF
TGTGCCAGCAGCCCCCGTGTTGGACAGCGCTCCTACGAGCAGTACTTC
>TRBV28|TRBD2|TRBJ2-1|few
CASSLWASGRYNEQFF
TGTGCCAGCAGTTTATGGGCTAGCGGTCGCTACAATGAGCAGTTCTTC
>TRBV5-1|.|TRBJ2-7|few
CASSAGQPGTYEQYF
TGCGCCAGCAGCGCGGGCCAACCCGGTACCTACGAGCAGTACTTC
>TRBV30|TRBD2|TRBJ2-1|few
CAWSPGLGVGNEQFF
TGTGCCTGGAGCCCTGGACTAGGCGTGGGCAATGAGCAGTTCTTC
>TRBV28|.|TRBJ1-5|.
CASSLKRPYSNQPQHF
TGTGCCAGCAGTTTGAAGAGGCCTTATAGCAATCAGCCCCAGCATTTT
>TRBV27|TRBD2|TRBJ2-7|.
CASSLAGRGRLHEQYF
TGTGCCAGCAGTTTGGCGGGGCGCGGGAGGTTACACGAGCAGTACTTC
>TRBV14|.|TRBJ2-7|.
CASSLLSYEQYF
TGTGCCAGCAGCCTTCTCTCCTACGAGCAGTACTTC
>TRBV9|.|TRBJ1-4|few
CASSLQGNGEKLFF
TGTGCCAGCAGCCTTCAGGGGAACGGAGAAAAACTGTTTTTT
>TRBV9|.|TRBJ1-2|once
CASSVLDSHYGYTF
TGTGCCAGCAGCGTTCTAGACAGTCACTATGGCTACACCTTC
>TRBV19|.|TRBJ1-5|.
CASSIFRGNQPQHF
TGTGCCAGTAGTATCTTCAGGGGCAATCAGCCCCAGCATTTT
>TRBV7-9|.|TRBJ1-5|.
CASSLASDPLRVF
TGTGCCAGCAGCTTAGCGTCCGACCCTCTGAGGGTTTTT
>TRBV29-1|.|TRBJ2-5|few
CSVERWSGETQYF
TGCAGCGTTGAAAGATGGTCGGGGGAGACCCAGTACTTC
>TRBV7-2|.|TRBJ2-3|.
CASSGRDGGTDTQYF
TGTGCCAGCAGCGGACGGGACGGGGGAACAGATACGCAGTATTTT
>TRBV29-1|TRBD2|TRBJ2-7|.
CSVRLAGAYEQYF
TGCAGCGTTCGACTAGCGGGTGCCTACGAGCAGTACTTC
>TRBV6-1|.|TRBJ2-5|.
CASSEPPVRTQYF
TGTGCCAGCAGTGAACCCCCCGTCCGGACCCAGTACTTC
>TRBV21-1|.|TRBJ2-7|.
CASKQDTAVYEQYF
TGTGCCAGCAAACAGGACACGGCCGTCTACGAGCAGTACTTC
>TRBV9|.|TRBJ1-1|few
CASSEIMNTEAFF
TGTGCCAGCAGCGAAATAATGAACACTGAAGCTTTCTTT
>TRBV4-1|TRBD1|TRBJ2-5|few
CASSQAIGPGQGKETQYF
TGCGCCAGCAGCCAAGCAATAGGACCGGGACAGGGGAAAGAGACCCAGTACTTC
>TRBV6-6|TRBD2|TRBJ2-7|once
CASSRSTSGFSYEQYF
TGTGCCAGCAGTCGTTCTACTAGCGGCTTCTCCTACGAGCAGTACTTC
>TRBV28|.|TRBJ2-7|few
CASSYGQQQYF
TGTGCCAGCAGTTATGGACAGCAGCAGTACTTC
>TRBV7-2|.|TRBJ1-1|few
CASSLADLGTEAFF
TGTGCCAGCAGCTTAGCGGACTTGGGCACTGAAGCTTTCTTT
>TRBV18|.|TRBJ2-7|.
CASSTDGVSYEQYF
TGTGCCAGCTCAACGGACGGGGTTTCCTACGAGCAGTACTTC